The T cell receptor (beta chain) described here comes from a study of neurological immune-mediated disorders. Findings and limits, study-wide: With the multiple sclerosis repertoire cluster, none of the clinical or MRI features showed an association.

The cDNA came from 5'RACE with 10-nucleotide random UMIs. One entry per CDR3 protein, called by TCRdb with MiXCR from the 5' RACE reads. The data contain roughly 62,000 distinct CDR3 sequences, over 2% of them singletons. This clonotype was detected many times. Its target is unknown. The V gene end was trimmed by 8 bases and the J gene end by 3 bases; junction bases not matched to a gene: 6. Germline loops: CDR1 SGHTA, CDR2 FQGTGA. CDR3 length equals 14 residues. This TCR was recovered from a man aged 50 to 60 with multiple sclerosis. Material: PBMCs. The chain links TRBV7-3 to TRBJ2-2; the match to TRBD1 covers 7 bases. CDR3 in amino acids: CASLPGQYTGELFF. The CDR3 region has the DNA TGTGCCAGCTTACCGGGACAGTACACCGGGGAGCTGTTTTTT.